This TCR beta chain was identified in a study of T cell responses to AZD1222 COVID-19 vaccine. Study results and limitations: Among those given AZD1222, only 6 or 7 were seropositive at baseline. The sample set comprised mostly white British donors with more females, and clonal diversity was possibly underestimated.

CDR3 length: 14 amino acids. Unmatched junction bases numbered 9, after V lost 3 bases and J lost 10 bases. Looked up from germline, CDR1 is GTSNPN and CDR2 is SVGIG (reference sequence). Regarding this clone: The antigen remains undetermined.

TCRdb's copy holds only in-frame clones and misses some; the assay was immunoSEQ multiplex PCR. The sample has under 200,000 clones; approximately 91% are singletons. Sequenced here: peripheral blood, sampled on day 0 of AZD1222 vaccination. The TCR comes from an adult in good health. The chain is built from TRBV30 and TRBJ1-6; 7 bases agree with TRBD1. The CDR3: CAWSKRQGPSPLHF. The CDR3 nucleotides are TGTGCCTGGAGCAAAAGACAGGGTCCCTCACCCCTCCACTTT.